The 9 T cell receptor beta chains below all came from one sample that was sequenced in a study of shared clonotypes between healthy human individuals. In the naive CD8 group, cells lacked CD45RO and were positively selected for CCR7, so terminally differentiated effector memory CD45RA+ cells were left out. The data were produced by immunoSEQ multiplex PCR, yet TCRdb's version contains in-frame clones alone and is incomplete. The sample has some 1,900,000 clones; about 95% are singletons. The sequencing sample was made of naive CD8+ T cells sorted from blood. Every receptor here comes from a man aged 18 to 30 in good health.

This chain joins TRBV4-1 and TRBJ1-4; the D is unclear. Trimming shortened V by 2 bases and J by 8 bases, and 3 bases separated the two germline ends. The CDR3 consists of 11 residues. Looked up from germline, CDR1 is MGHRA and CDR2 is YSYEKL. CDR3 amino acids: CASSQREKLFF. In DNA, the CDR3 is TGCGCCAGCAGCCAAAGGGAAAAACTGTTTTTT.

Concerning this clone: The sample carries other DNA sequences with the same CDR3. The chain uses TRBV5-6 and TRBJ1-6; D is unresolved. The V gene lost 0 bases and the J gene lost 7 bases, with 2 bases spanning the gap. The CDR3 runs to 12 residues. From germline, CDR1 is SGHDT and CDR2 YYEEEE. The CDR3 reads CASSLGNSPLHF. The DNA for the CDR3 is TGTGCCAGCAGCTTGGGCAATTCACCCCTCCACTTT.

The rearrangement joins TRBV11-2 to TRBJ2-7; no reliable D call. Trimming removed 5 bases at V and 7 bases at J, with 12 bases between. The CDR3 contains 12 residues. Germline-derived CDR1 and CDR2 are SGHAT and FQNNGV. The CDR3 protein is CASSPPEFEQYF. In nucleotides, the CDR3 is TGTGCCAGCAGCCCCCCGGAATTTGAGCAGTACTTC.

The J gene is TRBJ1-6, the V gene TRBV25-1; no clear D gene. V gave up 5 bases and J gave up 10 bases, with 15 bases separating them. The CDR3 sequence is 14 residues long. Per the germline V gene, CDR1 is MGHDK and CDR2 is SYGVNS. The CDR3: CASSTFKQGSPLHF. CDR3 nucleotide sequence: TGTGCCAGCAGTACTTTTAAACAAGGATCACCCCTCCACTTT.

This clone occurred once. This chain joins TRBV28 and TRBJ2-2, with a weak D call TRBD1 (6 bases). Germline values: CDR1 MDHEN, CDR2 SYDVKM. V dropped 5 bases and J dropped 1 base, with 11 bases sitting between them. This CDR3 spans 15 amino acids. This chain's CDR3 is CASSPGVWNTGELFF. The DNA for the CDR3 is TGTGCCAGCAGTCCAGGGGTCTGGAACACCGGGGAGCTGTTTTTT.

This chain connects TRBV9 to TRBJ1-6; no reliable D call. Germline V gene lookup returns CDR1 SGDLS and CDR2 YYNGEE. The V and J ends lost 0 bases and 12 bases respectively, with 7 bases between them. This CDR3 comprises 12 residues. The CDR3 protein is CASSVDERPLHF. The CDR3 DNA is TGTGCCAGCAGCGTAGATGAACGACCCCTCCACTTT.

The chain is built from TRBV5-4 and TRBJ2-1; no definite D call. Germline values: CDR1 SGHNT, CDR2 YYREEE (reference sequence). V gave up 0 bases and J gave up 5 bases, with 6 bases separating them. This CDR3 has 13 amino acids. The CDR3, as DNA: TGTGCCAGCAGCTTGGGCACCCACAATGAGCAGTTCTTC. Protein product: CASSLGTHNEQFF.

A remark on this clone: Other DNA variants within this sample encode the same CDR3. The chain combines TRBV25-1 with TRBJ1-2, with D unclear. The germline gives CDR1 MGHDK, CDR2 SYGVNS. The length of the CDR3 is 13 residues. Trimming removed 4 bases at V and 4 bases at J, with 10 bases between. DNA of the CDR3: TGTGCCAGCAGTGTGGGGTCGGGCTATGGCTACACCTTC. Its protein is CASSVGSGYGYTF.

The V gene is TRBV27, the J gene TRBJ1-1, with 7 bases fitting TRBD1. The CDR3 has 14 residues. V was clipped by 4 bases and J by 3 bases; unmatched bases: 5. CDR1 and CDR2 (germline): MNHEY, SMNVEV (reference sequence). CDR3 region: CASSWDSSYTEAFF. The DNA of the CDR3 is TGTGCCAGCAGTTGGGACAGCTCTTACACTGAAGCTTTCTTT.